What follows are 18 T cell receptor beta chains derived from one specimen sequenced in a study of T cells after yellow fever vaccination (dated by TCRdb to the late 2010s). The library was obtained by 5' RACE. The instrument given in TCRdb is Illumina HiSeq 2500. TCRdb trimmed public reads at Q25 via fastp, called clones via MiXCR and kept in-frame beta chains. Each CDR3 protein appears once, grouped with its most common genes and DNA. Here the sample has hundreds of thousands of distinct CDR3 sequences; under 7.5% occur a single time. The ten largest clones capture 15% of the sample. The treatment or condition label, as the study defines it: live attenuated yellow fever vaccine strain. Sequencing used PBMCs, obtained 5 days after the yellow fever booster vaccination. These TCRs come from a man aged 30 to 39 who received the YFV17D yellow fever vaccine.

This clonotype appeared many times. The chain recombines TRBV20-1 with TRBJ2-1; D is tentatively TRBD1 or TRBD2 (5 bases each). The V end lost 6 bases, the J end lost 6 bases, and 12 bases lay between the germline ends. CDR3 length: 12 amino acids. Germline V gives CDR1 DFQATT, CDR2 SNEGSKA (reference sequence). DNA for the CDR3: TGCAGTGCGGGACCCAGGAGCAATGAGCAGTTCTTC. Its protein is CSAGPRSNEQFF.

V is TRBV29-1 and J is TRBJ1-1; 7 nucleotides match TRBD1. J gave up 0 bases and V 5 bases, and 6 bases lay outside the gene matches. This CDR3 has 14 amino acids. Germline assignment: CDR1 SQVTM and CDR2 ANQGSEA. In nucleotides, the CDR3 is TGCAGCGTTAGGGCAGGGGGGATGAACACTGAAGCTTTCTTT. Translating gives CSVRAGGMNTEAFF.

This clonotype was detected ten times or more. In DNA form, the CDR3 reads TGTGCCAGCAGCTCGACTAGTCCCCCCCTTTCCAATGAGCAGTTCTTC. Translation: CASSSTSPPLSNEQFF. The gene calls are TRBV7-6 and TRBJ2-1, with D maybe TRBD2 (6 bases). V lost 4 bases, J lost 6 bases, and 19 bases lay in between. CDR1 and CDR2 from the germline V gene are SGHVS and FNYEAQ. This CDR3 has 16 amino acids.

The chain uses TRBV24-1 and TRBJ2-3; TRBD2 is a possible D gene (5 bases). The CDR3 runs 14 residues. Germline CDR1 and CDR2: KGHDR and SFDVKD. The V and J ends lost 10 bases and 0 bases respectively, with 13 bases between them. CDR3 amino acids: CATRERFSTDTQYF. DNA for the CDR3: TGTGCCACAAGGGAGCGGTTTAGCACAGATACGCAGTATTTT.

Comment on this clonotype: At one end, the junction sequence differs from germline, possibly due to a read error. The chain combines TRBV3-1 with TRBJ2-7; 8 nucleotides line up with TRBD1. CDR1 and CDR2 from the germline V gene are LGHDT and YNNKEL (reference sequence). The CDR3 covers 17 residues. CDR3 DNA sequence: TGTGCCAGCAGCCAGGTTACCCCCCTCGGGACAGGCTACGAGCAGTGCTTC. This codes for CASSQVTPLGTGYEQCF.

The J gene is TRBJ2-1, the V gene TRBV7-2; 7 nucleotides match TRBD2. The germline V gene encodes CDR1 SGHTA and CDR2 FQGNSA. Trimming took 1 base from V and 6 from J; bases not matched to a gene: 9. CDR3 size: 16 residues. The CDR3 loop reads CASSLGTGGSSNEQFF. The CDR3 DNA sequence: TGTGCCAGCAGCTTAGGTACGGGAGGTAGTTCCAATGAGCAGTTCTTC.

This chain joins TRBV21-1 and TRBJ2-2; TRBD1 is the table's D call and was not checked against the DNA. TRBV21-1 is assigned pseudogene status. This CDR3 is 14 amino acids long. The CDR3 loop is CVSWDAKNTGELFF. In DNA form, the CDR3 reads TGTGTCAGCTGGGACGCCAAAAACACCGGGGAGCTGTTTTTT.

This clonotype was seen a few times. The J gene is TRBJ2-3, the V gene TRBV20-1; no definite D call. CDR1 and CDR2 from the germline V gene are DFQATT and SNEGSKA (reference sequence). Between the trimmed V and J ends, which lost 3 bases and 0 bases, there was a span of 4 bases. This CDR3 region has 12 residues. The CDR3 reads CSASPSTDTQYF. DNA for the CDR3: TGCAGTGCTAGCCCCAGCACAGATACGCAGTATTTT.

With respect to this clonotype: This may come from a read error, since a much larger clone is one base off. The chain employs TRBV6-5 and TRBJ1-5; no reliable D call. The germline gives CDR1 MNHEY, CDR2 SVGAGI. The CDR3 runs to 13 residues. CDR3: CASNYSTDQPQHF. Here the CDR3 DNA reads TGTGCCAGCAATTACTCGACGGATCAGCCCCAGCATTTT.

J is TRBJ2-3 and V is TRBV6-6, with unresolved D. The CDR3 has 13 residues. Germline CDR1 and CDR2: MNHNY and SVGAGI (reference sequence). Trimming left V 5 bases short and J 6 bases short, with 12 bases between. The CDR3 sequence is CASSTGSVDTQYF. The CDR3 coding sequence is TGTGCCAGCAGTACTGGGTCCGTGGATACGCAGTATTTT.

In this sample, this clonotype turned up once. At one of its ends the junction is not consistent with the germline gene, which may arise from a read error. V is TRBV28 and J is TRBJ2-1; D possibly uses TRBD1 or TRBD2 (6 bases each). CDR3 length: 16 residues. The germline CDR1 and CDR2 sequences are MDHEN and SYDVKM. DNA for the CDR3: TGTGCCAGCAGTTTAGGAGGGGGTCATGCCTACAATGGGCAGTTCTTC. Translating gives CASSLGGGHAYNGQFF.

This clonotype was observed a handful of times. V and J are TRBV20-1 and TRBJ2-1; D ambiguous. Deletions cut 1 base from V and 8 bases from J, with 12 bases between. Germline assignment: CDR1 DFQATT and CDR2 SNEGSKA (reference sequence). This CDR3 contains 13 residues. The CDR3 loop is CSARGLGSHEQFF. The CDR3 coding sequence is TGCAGTGCTAGAGGGTTGGGGTCCCATGAGCAGTTCTTC.

The CDR3 protein is CASSNTGTDTQYF. The DNA for the CDR3 is TGTGCCAGCAGTAACACTGGCACAGATACGCAGTATTTT. This chain joins TRBV28 and TRBJ2-3, with D unresolved. Per germline, CDR1 MDHEN and CDR2 SYDVKM. Deletions cut 5 bases from V and 1 base from J, with 7 bases between. CDR3 length: 13 amino acids.

The chain employs TRBV20-1 and TRBJ2-7; possibly TRBD1 for D (6 bases). The germline gives CDR1 DFQATT, CDR2 SNEGSKA (reference sequence). Trimming shortened V by 4 bases and J by 0 bases, and 13 bases separated the two germline ends. There are 14 residues in the CDR3. The CDR3 protein is CSANTGSSSYEQYF. DNA for the CDR3: TGCAGTGCTAATACAGGGAGTTCCTCCTACGAGCAGTACTTC.

This clonotype was found a few times. The rearrangement links TRBV20-1 to TRBJ2-5; no definite D call. V gave up 0 bases and J gave up 7 bases, with 12 bases separating them. Germline CDR1 and CDR2: DFQATT and SNEGSKA (reference sequence). The CDR3 has 13 amino acids. The CDR3 spells CSARDSTYGTQYF. CDR3 nucleotides: TGCAGTGCTAGAGATTCGACCTACGGGACCCAGTACTTC.

This clonotype appeared many times. The J gene is TRBJ2-7, the V gene TRBV5-1, with 9 positions matching TRBD1. The CDR3 contains 15 residues. Germline trimming cut 2 bases from V and 1 base from J; bases unmatched to any gene: 4. The germline V gene encodes CDR1 SGHRS and CDR2 YFSETQ. CDR3 sequence (DNA): TGCGCCAGCAGCTTCAGGACAGGGGTTTCCTACGAGCAGTACTTC. This encodes CASSFRTGVSYEQYF.

This clonotype was recorded at least ten times. V and J are TRBV29-1 and TRBJ2-2; D not certain. The CDR3 runs 13 residues. Germline lookup yields CDR1 SQVTM and CDR2 ANQGSEA. The V end was cut by 7 bases, the J end by 0 bases, with 9 bases between. In DNA, the CDR3 is TGCAGCGGAGGATCCGCGAACACCGGGGAGCTGTTTTTT. Translated, it gives CSGGSANTGELFF.

This clonotype was counted a few times. This rearrangement joins TRBV20-1 to TRBJ2-7, with 7 bases aligning to TRBD1. J was trimmed by 5 bases and V by 3 bases; bases with no gene match: 13. From germline, CDR1 is DFQATT and CDR2 SNEGSKA (reference sequence). The CDR3 sequence is 15 residues long. CDR3 sequence (DNA): TGCAGTGCTAGGGATCAGGGACAGAACATAAACGAGCAGTACTTC. It yields the protein CSARDQGQNINEQYF.